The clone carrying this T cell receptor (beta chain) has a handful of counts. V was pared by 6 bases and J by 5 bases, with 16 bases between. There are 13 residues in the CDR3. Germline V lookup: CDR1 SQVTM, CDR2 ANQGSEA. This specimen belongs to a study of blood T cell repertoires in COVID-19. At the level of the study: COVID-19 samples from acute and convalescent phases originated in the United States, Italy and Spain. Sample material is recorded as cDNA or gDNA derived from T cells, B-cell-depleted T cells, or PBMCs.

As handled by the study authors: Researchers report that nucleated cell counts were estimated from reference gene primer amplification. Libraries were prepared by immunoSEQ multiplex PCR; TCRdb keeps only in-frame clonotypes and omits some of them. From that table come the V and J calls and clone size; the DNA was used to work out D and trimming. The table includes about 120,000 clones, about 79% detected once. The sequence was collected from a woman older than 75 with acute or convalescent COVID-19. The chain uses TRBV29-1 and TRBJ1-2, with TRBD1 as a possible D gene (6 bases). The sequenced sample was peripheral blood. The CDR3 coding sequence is TGCAGCGTCCGACAGGATGAAAGATATGGCTACACCTTC. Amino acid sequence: CSVRQDERYGYTF.